The rows below give T cell receptor beta chains drawn from one sample of a study of T-cell memory formation after mild COVID-19. TCRdb re-analysed the 5' RACE reads in MiXCR, keeping a single row per CDR3 protein. The sample lists 350,000 to 500,000 distinct CDR3 sequences, less than 25% occurring once. Input material: PBMCs or a T cell subset sorted from them (not recorded which). The receptors shown here come from an adult woman who had mild COVID-19 (a few samples of this study predate the infection). Cell type and time point are not known. Each CDR3 is given with its conserved first and last residue. The order of the fields is clone size, J gene, D gene, CDR3 length, V gene, CDR3 DNA, CDR3 protein. D genes are given only for firm matches. Clone sizes are given selectively: once, few, many, or a class where the clone is expanded.

>few|TRBJ2-7|TRBD1|14|TRBV5-1
TGCGCCAGCAGGGTAGGGACAGGGAATGACGAGCAGTACTTC
CASRVGTGNDEQYF
>few|TRBJ2-2|NA|17|TRBV11-3
TGTGCCAGCAGCTTAGAGGCGATGGGGCGCAAATTCGGGGAGCTGTTTTTT
CASSLEAMGRKFGELFF
>few|TRBJ2-7|NA|15|TRBV21-1
TGTGCCAGTACACCCGAGGGAGCGGCCCCCTACGAGCAGTACTTC
CASTPEGAAPYEQYF
>NA|TRBJ2-2|NA|14|TRBV3-1
TGTGCCAGCAGCCAAGATTTGCGGGGCCGGGAGCTGTTTTTT
CASSQDLRGRELFF
>NA|TRBJ1-1|NA|10|TRBV29-1
TGCAGCGCCCTGACGGATGAAGCTTTCTTT
CSALTDEAFF
>NA|TRBJ1-1|NA|15|TRBV6-2/TRBV6-3
TGTGCCAGCAGTTACCGGTGGCAGGCAAACACTGAAGCTTTCTTT
CASSYRWQANTEAFF
>few|TRBJ2-5|TRBD2|16|TRBV7-2
TGTGCCAGCAGCGCCGGGACTAGCCCTTACCAAGAGACCCAGTACTTC
CASSAGTSPYQETQYF
>many|TRBJ2-6|TRBD1|15|TRBV7-6
TGTGCCAGCAGCTCGACAGGGACTGGGGCCAACGTCCTGACTTTC
CASSSTGTGANVLTF
>few|TRBJ2-3|NA|12|TRBV12-3/TRBV12-4
TGTGCCAGCAGTCAGGGGGGGGCCCACAGTCATTTT
CASSQGGAHSHF
>many|TRBJ2-2|NA|16|TRBV19
TGTGCCAGTATTCGAACAGATCAGCAACGGACCGGGGAGCTGTTTTTT
CASIRTDQQRTGELFF
>NA|TRBJ1-6|NA|17|TRBV5-1
TGCGCCAGCAGCTTGGAAGCGATGAGCTCCTATAATTCACCCCTCCACTTT
CASSLEAMSSYNSPLHF
>NA|TRBJ2-2|TRBD2|15|TRBV6-5
TGTGCCAGCAGAGCCGGGACTAGCCCATCCGGGGAGCTGTTTTTT
CASRAGTSPSGELFF
>NA|TRBJ2-6|NA|16|TRBV9
TGTGCCAGCAGCGTAGTCTCGGGAACTGGGGCCAACGTCCTGACTTTC
CASSVVSGTGANVLTF
>NA|TRBJ1-2|NA|13|TRBV12-3/TRBV12-4
TGTGCCAGCACAACCGGGACGGAATATGGCTACACCTTC
CASTTGTEYGYTF
>NA|TRBJ2-5|NA|15|TRBV12-3/TRBV12-4
TGTGCCAGCAGTCAGGGGGGAAGGGGTGAGGAGACCCAGTACTTC
CASSQGGRGEETQYF
>few|TRBJ2-7|TRBD2|12|TRBV5-1
TGCGCCAGCAGTCAGGGAGGGGACGAGCAGTACTTC
CASSQGGDEQYF
>few|TRBJ2-1|TRBD2|15|TRBV6-2/TRBV6-3
TGTGCCAGCAGTTACCCGACTAGCGGGGACAATGAGCAGTTCTTC
CASSYPTSGDNEQFF
>few|TRBJ2-1|TRBD2|16|TRBV6-6
TGTGCCAGCAGCCTCTCTGGACTAGCCTCCTACAATGAGCAGTTCTTC
CASSLSGLASYNEQFF
>NA|TRBJ1-5|TRBD1|16|TRBV6-6
TGTGCCAGCAGTAGACGACAGGGGGAGGGCAATCAGCCCCAGCATTTT
CASSRRQGEGNQPQHF
>NA|TRBJ2-3|TRBD2|15|TRBV5-1
TGCGCCAGCAGCTTAGGCGGGGGACCCACAGATACGCAGTATTTT
CASSLGGGPTDTQYF
>few|TRBJ2-7|NA|14|TRBV4-1
TGCGCCAGCAGCCAAGCAATCGGGACCCACGAGCAGTACTTC
CASSQAIGTHEQYF
>NA|TRBJ2-7|TRBD1|15|TRBV2
TGTGCCAGCAGTGAGTTGGGACAGGGGCGCCGATGGCAGTACTTC
CASSELGQGRRWQYF
>few|TRBJ1-1|NA|19|TRBV7-9
TGTGCCAGCAGCTTAGCGGGTCCCGGGGGGCTCGTCCTAAGGGGTGAAGCTTTCTTT
CASSLAGPGGLVLRGEAFF
>NA|TRBJ2-7|NA|15|TRBV6-5
TGTGCCAGCAGTTACTCGGGTATAGCCGTCTACGAGCAGTACTTC
CASSYSGIAVYEQYF
>few|TRBJ2-1|TRBD1|11|TRBV29-1
TGCAGCGTAAACAGGGGGAATGAGCAGTTCTTC
CSVNRGNEQFF
>few|TRBJ1-1|NA|15|TRBV6-4
TGTGCCAGCAGTCCATCCTCGACAGTGAACACTGAAGCTTTCTTT
CASSPSSTVNTEAFF
>few|TRBJ2-4|NA|16|TRBV6-1
TGTGCCAGCAGTGAAAGGGAGGGTACAGGGAGAAACATTCAGTACTTC
CASSEREGTGRNIQYF
>NA|TRBJ1-5|NA|14|TRBV19
TGTGCCAGTAGTGCGGGCCATAGCAATCAGCCCCAGCATTTT
CASSAGHSNQPQHF
>NA|TRBJ2-7|NA|14|TRBV4-2
TGTGCCAGCAGCCAAGAGGGGGGGCACTACGAGCAGTACTTC
CASSQEGGHYEQYF
>NA|TRBJ1-1|TRBD1|14|TRBV6-5
TGTGCCAGCAGTTATAAGGGGGCTGGCACTGAAGCTTTCTTT
CASSYKGAGTEAFF
>NA|TRBJ2-1|NA|19|TRBV14
TGTGCCAGCAGCCAAGAAGTGCCCGAAGTGACGGGGCCGTACAATGAGCAGTTCTTC
CASSQEVPEVTGPYNEQFF
>few|TRBJ1-4|NA|11|TRBV6-5
TGTGCCAGCAGTCGGGGAGAAAAACTGTTTTTT
CASSRGEKLFF
>NA|TRBJ2-1|NA|13|TRBV24-1
TGTGCCACCAGTGAGGATTGGAGGTATGAGCAGTTCTTC
CATSEDWRYEQFF
>few|TRBJ2-1|TRBD2|15|TRBV5-6
TGTGCCAGCAGCCCCGGGACTAGCGGGAACAATGAGCAGTTCTTC
CASSPGTSGNNEQFF
>few|TRBJ2-1|TRBD2|15|TRBV9
TGTGCCAGCAGCCTAGCGGGGGGGCGGAACAATGAGCAGTTCTTC
CASSLAGGRNNEQFF
>few|TRBJ2-5|NA|14|TRBV20-1
TGCAGTGCTAGAGATGGAGGCAAGCAAGAGACCCAGTACTTC
CSARDGGKQETQYF
>few|TRBJ2-2|NA|16|TRBV5-5
TGTGCCAGCAGCTTTGTGCCGGGGACAAACACCGGGGAGCTGTTTTTT
CASSFVPGTNTGELFF
>few|TRBJ1-1|NA|12|TRBV12-3/TRBV12-4
TGTGCCAGCAAAAAACATGGCTTAGAAGCTTTCTTT
CASKKHGLEAFF